This is a list of T cell receptor beta chains from one sample in a study of shared clonotypes between healthy human individuals. This table comes from immunoSEQ multiplex PCR, and its TCRdb copy is limited to in-frame clones, with some not included. This repertoire shows about 1.9 million clones, around 93% found once; its top ten account for about 1.6%. Sequencing was done on a sample of naive CD8+ T cells from PBMCs. These receptors originate from a man between 18 and 29 years old in good health. Some clones in this sample may be carry-over from other donors' samples. The CDR3 runs from the conserved cysteine through the conserved F or W. The order of the fields is D gene, V gene, clone size, J gene, CDR3 protein, CDR3 DNA. D genes are given only for firm matches. Size tells how often a clone was seen (once, few, many) or the class of an expanded clone, and some rows leave it out.

.	TRBV27	few	TRBJ2-7	CASSLASTYEQYF	TGTGCCAGCAGTTTGGCTAGTACCTACGAGCAGTACTTC
TRBD2	TRBV13	once	TRBJ2-3	CASSPLGTSGNTDTQYF	TGTGCCAGCAGCCCACTGGGGACTAGCGGTAACACAGATACGCAGTATTTT
.	TRBV30	.	TRBJ2-1	CALQAVGYNEQFF	TGTGCCTTACAAGCGGTAGGCTACAATGAGCAGTTCTTC
.	TRBV4-1	.	TRBJ2-7	CASSQDSRSAAEQYF	TGCGCCAGCAGCCAAGATAGCCGGAGTGCGGCCGAGCAGTACTTC
TRBD2	TRBV10-1	.	TRBJ2-1	CASSGSGLAGGWFF	TGCGCCAGCAGTGGGTCTGGACTAGCGGGAGGTTGGTTCTTC
.	TRBV18	.	TRBJ2-2	CASSPRAGGELFF	TGTGCCAGCTCACCGCGGGCGGGCGGGGAGCTGTTTTTT
TRBD2	TRBV5-1	.	TRBJ2-7	CASSLILAGAAYEQYF	TGCGCCAGCAGCTTGATTCTAGCGGGGGCTGCCTATGAGCAGTACTTC
TRBD1	TRBV9	.	TRBJ2-3	CASSVGTGGDTQYF	TGTGCCAGCAGCGTAGGAACAGGGGGGGATACGCAGTATTTT
.	TRBV7-3	.	TRBJ2-3	CASSPWTSTDTQYF	TGTGCCAGCAGCCCTTGGACTAGCACAGATACGCAGTATTTT
TRBD1	TRBV7-8	.	TRBJ2-7	CASSLRTGTYEQYF	TGTGCCAGCAGCTTAAGGACAGGGACCTACGAGCAGTACTTC
TRBD1	TRBV5-1	.	TRBJ1-1	CASSSYRGMNTEAFF	TGCGCCAGCAGCTCCTACAGGGGTATGAACACTGAAGCTTTCTTT
.	TRBV7-9	.	TRBJ2-7	CASTPGYKSVGEQYF	TGTGCCAGCACCCCCGGGTATAAGTCCGTCGGCGAGCAGTACTTC
.	TRBV15	.	TRBJ1-5	CATRSSRGYQPQHF	TGTGCCACCAGGTCAAGCAGGGGATATCAGCCCCAGCATTTT
.	TRBV10-3	.	TRBJ2-1	CAISAGTFNEQFF	TGTGCCATCAGCGCCGGGACATTCAATGAGCAGTTCTTC
TRBD1	TRBV7-9	.	TRBJ1-4	CASSGQGRGEKLFF	TGTGCCAGCAGTGGACAGGGAAGGGGTGAAAAACTGTTTTTT
.	TRBV11-2	.	TRBJ1-4	CASSVEDRALEKLFF	TGTGCCAGCAGCGTAGAGGACCGGGCCCTTGAAAAACTGTTTTTT
TRBD2	TRBV7-3	once	TRBJ2-1	CASSLLAGAGNEQFF	TGTGCCAGCAGCTTACTGGCGGGAGCTGGCAATGAGCAGTTCTTC
.	TRBV6-6	.	TRBJ1-4	CASSYVNEKLFF	TGTGCCAGCAGTTACGTCAATGAAAAACTGTTTTTT
.	TRBV7-9	.	TRBJ2-7	CASSFAGPTYEQYF	TGTGCCAGCAGCTTCGCGGGGCCAACCTACGAGCAGTACTTC
.	TRBV27	.	TRBJ2-1	CASSLSGSGNEQFF	TGTGCCAGCAGTTTATCGGGGAGCGGCAATGAGCAGTTCTTC
.	TRBV30	.	TRBJ2-7	CAWAQGGPYEQYF	TGTGCCTGGGCTCAGGGGGGCCCGTACGAGCAGTACTTC
TRBD2	TRBV27	.	TRBJ2-2	CASSLSAGAGTGELFF	TGTGCCAGCAGTTTATCCGCGGGAGCAGGCACCGGGGAGCTGTTTTTT
.	TRBV7-9	.	TRBJ1-2	CASRMGGVHSGTDGYTF	TGTGCCAGCAGAATGGGGGGTGTCCACAGCGGAACGGACGGCTACACCTTC
TRBD2	TRBV9	.	TRBJ2-1	CASSVDREGRKREQFF	TGTGCCAGCAGCGTTGACCGGGAGGGCCGGAAGCGTGAGCAGTTCTTC
.	TRBV9	.	TRBJ2-2	CASSLGDRPTGELFF	TGTGCCAGCAGCTTGGGAGACAGGCCGACCGGGGAGCTGTTTTTT
.	TRBV15	.	TRBJ2-2	CATATTGTPPGELFF	TGTGCCACTGCTACCACCGGGACTCCCCCCGGGGAGCTGTTTTTT
TRBD1	TRBV7-2	.	TRBJ1-4	CASSPSGTGGRVEKLFF	TGTGCCAGCAGCCCCTCCGGGACAGGGGGTCGGGTTGAAAAACTGTTTTTT
TRBD1	TRBV9	few	TRBJ1-2	CASRTGAAGYTF	TGTGCCAGCAGGACAGGGGCGGCTGGCTACACCTTC
.	TRBV15	once	TRBJ2-2	CATSTGGAGLNTGELFF	TGTGCCACCAGCACCGGTGGGGCGGGACTGAACACCGGGGAGCTGTTTTTT
.	TRBV7-6	.	TRBJ2-7	CASSPRGTYEQYF	TGTGCCAGCAGCCCGCGGGGCACCTACGAGCAGTACTTC
TRBD1	TRBV4-1	once	TRBJ1-1	CASSQTGTVPPGVAFF	TGCGCCAGCAGCCAAACCGGGACAGTTCCTCCCGGCGTAGCTTTCTTT
.	TRBV13	.	TRBJ2-7	CASSLRREISYEQYF	TGTGCCAGCAGCCTCCGACGGGAAATCTCCTACGAGCAGTACTTC
.	TRBV9	once	TRBJ1-3	CASSQQNGGNTIYF	TGTGCCAGCAGCCAACAGAATGGTGGAAACACCATATATTTT
TRBD2	TRBV7-9	.	TRBJ2-7	CASSPRTSGMGEQYF	TGTGCCAGCAGCCCCAGGACTAGCGGGATGGGTGAGCAGTACTTC
.	TRBV27	.	TRBJ2-7	CASGDVDSFYYEQYF	TGTGCCAGCGGCGACGTCGACAGTTTCTACTACGAGCAGTACTTC
TRBD2	TRBV9	.	TRBJ2-5	CASSVGRDRETQYF	TGTGCCAGCAGCGTGGGGAGGGACCGGGAGACCCAGTACTTC
.	TRBV11-2	.	TRBJ1-3	CASEPRPGAPGNTIYF	TGTGCCAGCGAGCCAAGGCCAGGGGCCCCTGGAAACACCATATATTTT
.	TRBV14	.	TRBJ2-2	CASSPAVGVPNTGELFF	TGTGCCAGCAGCCCGGCGGTGGGAGTTCCGAACACCGGGGAGCTGTTTTTT